The sequence of this T cell receptor beta chain was determined in a study of T cell responses to AZD1222 COVID-19 vaccine. Findings and caveats of the study: Seropositivity was recorded at baseline in only 5 or 6 AZD1222 recipients. Repertoire sampling happened only post peak T cell response. Clonal diversity may have been underestimated, and the donors were mostly white British, with more females than males. Epitopes outside B.1.351 and B.1.1.7 mutated regions reportedly drew nearly half of spike TCRs.

The repertoire was sequenced with immunoSEQ multiplex PCR; TCRdb's copy has only in-frame clones and lacks some. The sample shows about 67,000 clones, around 80% of them seen only once. Comments on this clone: Its antigen remains unknown.

Sample: peripheral blood, taken on day 0 of AZD1222 vaccination. The receptor comes from an adult in good health.

This CDR3 reads CASSLGKWNTEAFF. The DNA of the CDR3 is TGTGCCAGCAGCTTAGGAAAGTGGAACACTGAAGCTTTCTTT. The V and J genes are TRBV7-2 and TRBJ1-1; D is uncertain. Germline-derived CDR1 and CDR2 are SGHTA and FQGNSA. Trimming left V 1 base short and J 1 base short, with 7 bases between. The CDR3 runs to 14 residues.